This passage covers 14 T cell receptor beta chains from one sample sequenced in a study of T cells after yellow fever vaccination. TCRdb fed the 5' RACE reads into MiXCR, producing one record per CDR3 protein. The sample includes hundreds of thousands of distinct CDR3 sequences, roughly an eighth of them seen just once. Here the sequenced sample was PBMCs, taken on the day of the yellow fever booster vaccination. These receptor sequences come from a man under 40 who received the YFV17D yellow fever vaccine.

The table lists this clonotype with a few counts. This rearrangement joins TRBV15 to TRBJ1-5; D unclear. The CDR3 runs 14 residues. The germline V gene encodes CDR1 LNHNV and CDR2 YYDKDF (reference sequence). The V end lost 1 base, the J end lost 4 bases, and 8 bases lay between the germline ends. As DNA, the CDR3 is TGTGCCACCAGCAGAGTCCTAAGGAATCAGCCCCAGCATTTT. Its protein is CATSRVLRNQPQHF.

This clonotype came up a few times. The genes are TRBV3-1 and TRBJ2-6; no firm D call. Trimming removed 2 bases at V and 0 bases at J, with 5 bases between. CDR3 length: 15 amino acids. Germline CDR1 is LGHDT and CDR2 is YNNKEL (reference sequence). The CDR3 nucleotides are TGTGCCAGCAGCCAACTGAGCTCTGGGGCCAACGTCCTGACTTTC. Its translation: CASSQLSSGANVLTF. The full variable domain, in which reference TRBV3-1 and TRBJ2-6 provide the parts outside the CDR3, is DTAVSQTPKYLVTQMGNDKSIKCEQNLGHDTMYWYKQDSKKFLKIMFSYNNKELIINETVPNRFSPKSPDKAHLNLHINSLELGDSAVYFCASSQLSSGANVLTFGAGSRLTVL.

The gene calls are TRBV5-1 and TRBJ1-2; D remains ambiguous. CDR1 SGHRS and CDR2 YFSETQ come from the germline V gene. This CDR3 spans 15 amino acids. Trimming left V 0 bases short and J 4 bases short, with 13 bases between. The chain's CDR3 is CASSLEGREGYGYTF. The DNA of the CDR3 is TGCGCCAGCAGCTTGGAAGGGCGTGAGGGCTATGGCTACACCTTC.

The V gene is TRBV5-1, the J gene TRBJ2-3, with 9 bases matching TRBD2. The V gene end was trimmed by 3 bases and the J gene end by 3 bases; junction bases not matched to a gene: 14. This CDR3 contains 18 residues. In germline, CDR1 is SGHRS, CDR2 YFSETQ. CDR3 bases: TGCGCCAGCAGCTCGGCGGCTCCGGGACTAGCTTCGACAGATACGCAGTATTTT. It is translated as CASSSAAPGLASTDTQYF.

This clonotype occurred many times. The rearrangement uses TRBV5-6 and TRBJ2-2; 8 nucleotides align to TRBD2. Per germline, CDR1 SGHDT and CDR2 YYEEEE. V shed 4 bases, J shed 3 bases, and the junction held 2 bases outside the gene matches. CDR3 length: 14 residues. The CDR3, as DNA: TGTGCCAGCAGCCGGACTAGCTACACCGGGGAGCTGTTTTTT. Translation: CASSRTSYTGELFF.

This clonotype was counted only a few times. The J gene is TRBJ2-5, the V gene TRBV12-3 or TRBV12-4; 13 positions agree with TRBD2. The J segment lost 6 bases and the V segment lost 5 bases, leaving 6 bases of the junction unmatched. This CDR3 region has 15 residues. The CDR3 nucleotides are TGTGCCAGCAGTATCGGACTAGCGGGAGAAAAGACCCAGTACTTC. This gives the protein CASSIGLAGEKTQYF.

The chain combines TRBV7-2 with TRBJ1-2; D perhaps matches TRBD1 (6 bases). V gave up 1 base and J gave up 4 bases, with 10 bases separating them. The CDR3 spans 14 residues. Germline assignment: CDR1 SGHTA and CDR2 FQGNSA. The CDR3 bases are TGTGCCAGCAGCTTAGGAGGGGGTGCCTATGGCTACACCTTC. This codes for CASSLGGGAYGYTF.

CDR3 protein: CASSQDYRSGGNTIYF. CDR3 DNA sequence: TGTGCCAGCAGCCAAGATTATCGATCGGGGGGAAACACCATATATTTT. The gene calls are TRBV4-2 and TRBJ1-3; no firm D call. CDR1 is LGHNA and CDR2 is YNFKEQ in the germline V gene. CDR3 length: 16 residues. V lost 0 bases to trimming and J lost 4 bases, with 13 bases between them.

A few counts support this clonotype. This chain joins TRBV12-3 or TRBV12-4 and TRBJ2-1; D gene uncertain. Trimming removed 4 bases from V and 8 bases from J, with 6 bases in between. CDR3 size: 11 residues. The CDR3 DNA sequence: TGTGCCAGCAGTTATCTGGATGAGCAGTTCTTC. It translates to CASSYLDEQFF.

The V gene is TRBV19, the J gene TRBJ2-1, with TRBD1 matching over 10 bases. V lost 4 bases, J lost 9 bases, and 9 bases stayed unmatched. In germline, CDR1 is LNHDA, CDR2 SQIVND (reference sequence). The CDR3 is 15 residues long. CDR3 nucleotides: TGTGCCAGTAGTACTTCGGGACAGGGGTTCTCTGAGCAGTTCTTC. Its protein is CASSTSGQGFSEQFF. Filled out from reference TRBV19 and TRBJ2-1, the complete variable domain reads DGGITQSPKYLFRKEGQNVTLSCEQNLNHDAMYWYRQDPGQGLRLIYYSQIVNDFQKGDIAEGYSVSREKKESFPLTVTSAQKNPTAFYLCASSTSGQGFSEQFFGPGTRLTVL.

This clonotype was seen more than once but under ten times. The chain is built from TRBV20-1 and TRBJ1-5; D remains ambiguous. V lost 3 bases, J lost 3 bases, and 12 bases lay in between. The germline CDR1 and CDR2 sequences are DFQATT and SNEGSKA (reference sequence). This CDR3 region has 14 residues. For the CDR3, the DNA is TGCAGTGCTAGGCGCCAGTGGGTCAATCAGCCCCAGCATTTT. This encodes CSARRQWVNQPQHF.

The chain couples TRBV20-1 to TRBJ2-7; D gene unclear. This CDR3 is 13 amino acids long. Germline V gene data show CDR1 as DFQATT and CDR2 as SNEGSKA (reference sequence). With 1 base removed from V and 1 base from J, the gap between germline ends came to 8 bases. The CDR3 loop reads CSARVAGSYEQYF. The CDR3 nucleotides are TGCAGTGCTAGAGTAGCCGGTTCCTACGAGCAGTACTTC.

This clonotype appeared a few times. The genes are TRBV7-2 and TRBJ2-2, with 10 nucleotides matching TRBD2. The trim removed 5 bases at V and 5 bases at J, leaving 8 bases unmatched. Looked up from germline, CDR1 is SGHTA and CDR2 is FQGNSA. This CDR3 spans 16 amino acids. In DNA, the CDR3 is TGTGCCAGCAGCGGAAAAGCGGGAGGGTGGACCGGGGAGCTGTTTTTT. This gives the protein CASSGKAGGWTGELFF.

DNA of the CDR3: TGTGCCAGCAGGTGGGGGGGCAAGGACGAGCAGTACTTC. Encoded protein: CASRWGGKDEQYF. The chain combines TRBV28 with TRBJ2-7; perhaps TRBD2 as D (7 bases). The CDR3 length is 13 residues. Germline CDR1 is MDHEN and CDR2 is SYDVKM. The germline V and J ends were trimmed by 6 bases and 5 bases, with 14 bases remaining between them.